What follows are 22 T cell receptor beta chains derived from one specimen sequenced in a study of sequential checkpoint blockade in melanoma (dated by TCRdb to between 2019 and 2020). What this sample's treatment or condition label stands for: randomized to nivolumab then ipilimumab (arm A) or the reverse (arm B). Library preparation used the immunoSEQ multiplex PCR assay. TCRdb took over this immuneACCESS table, retaining in-frame rearrangements with V and J assigned. Such tables are incomplete; in checked studies, under half of the missing clones stem from an unresolved V gene, and the remainder is unexplained. The sample table records under 3,500 clones; 16% of these occur just once. Of the sample, roughly 20% falls within the top ten clones. This material consisted of tumor tissue (inferred from file names), taken from a patient given nivolumab and ipilimumab in sequence. The receptors originated from a human donor with melanoma.

This clone is judged medium-sized. The rearrangement links TRBV11-3 to TRBJ2-3; 11 nucleotides agree with TRBD2. Germline CDR1 and CDR2: SGHNT and YENEEA. The CDR3 covers 17 residues. Unmatched junction bases numbered 11, after V lost 5 bases and J lost 4 bases. The DNA for the CDR3 is TGTGCCAGCAGCCCTGGGGTAGCGGGGGGGTTGGCAGATACGCAGTATTTT. Protein sequence: CASSPGVAGGLADTQYF.

This clone appeared a few times. The gene calls are TRBV28 and TRBJ1-2; 9 bases agree with TRBD1. Germline V gene data show CDR1 as MDHEN and CDR2 as SYDVKM. The V and J ends lost 5 bases and 4 bases, in that order; junction bases with no gene match: 8. The CDR3 length is 15 residues. The CDR3 spells CASSPQDRGAYGYTF. The CDR3 nucleotides read TGTGCCAGCAGTCCCCAGGACAGGGGCGCCTATGGCTACACCTTC.

The rearrangement uses TRBV12-5 and TRBJ2-1; unclear D gene. The CDR3 spans 11 residues. Germline V gene lookup returns CDR1 LGHNT and CDR2 FRNRAP. V was cut by 3 bases and J by 7 bases, with 4 bases left in between. The CDR3 sequence is CASGLWNEQFF. CDR3 nucleotides: TGTGCTAGTGGTTTATGGAATGAGCAGTTCTTC.

In this sample, this clone is medium-sized. The chain is built from TRBV11-3 and TRBJ2-2; D unresolved. This CDR3 has 17 residues. The germline V and J ends were trimmed by 5 bases and 3 bases, with 19 bases remaining between them. Germline CDR1 is SGHNT and CDR2 is YENEEA. CDR3 bases: TGTGCCAGCAGCCCCCTACCGGGCCCCCAAGACACCGGGGAGCTGTTTTTT. It yields the protein CASSPLPGPQDTGELFF.

This clone was seen a few times. The gene calls are TRBV18 and TRBJ2-2, with D possibly being TRBD2 (6 bases). Germline loops: CDR1 KGHSH, CDR2 LQKENI. The CDR3 covers 18 residues. V lost 3 bases to trimming and J lost 0 bases, with 17 bases between them. This CDR3 is CASSPYVAAVANTGELFF. CDR3 DNA sequence: TGTGCCAGCTCACCCTATGTAGCGGCAGTCGCGAACACCGGGGAGCTGTTTTTT.

The genes are TRBV5-1 and TRBJ1-4; 10 bases agree with TRBD1. J lost 0 bases, V lost 7 bases, and 9 bases had no gene match. This CDR3 is built from 17 residues. Per germline, CDR1 SGHRS and CDR2 YFSETQ. CDR3 coding DNA: TGCGCCAGCGCCTGGGGGACAGGGGAGCCAACTAATGAAAAACTGTTTTTT. Its protein is CASAWGTGEPTNEKLFF.

This clone was detected only a few times. The chain combines TRBV28 with TRBJ2-1, with D tentatively TRBD2 (6 bases). This CDR3 comprises 14 residues. Trimming cost V 2 bases and J 6 bases, with 11 bases left between them. Germline assignment: CDR1 MDHEN and CDR2 SYDVKM. Here the CDR3 DNA reads TGTGCCAGCAGTTTAGCGGGGAGCATCAATGAGCAGTTCTTC. It codes for CASSLAGSINEQFF. Looking up the rest from reference TRBV28 and TRBJ2-1 gives the full variable domain: DVKVTQSSRYLVKRTGEKVFLECVQDMDHENMFWYRQDPGLGLRLIYFSYDVKMKEKGDIPEGYSVSREKKERFSLILESASTNQTSMYLCASSLAGSINEQFFGPGTRLTVL.

This clone was observed many times. V gene TRBV11-3 combines with J gene TRBJ2-7; 8 bases are shared with TRBD1. This CDR3 spans 15 amino acids. The germline gives CDR1 SGHNT, CDR2 YENEEA. V lost 3 bases, J lost 5 bases, and 9 bases stayed unmatched. This chain's CDR3 is CASSLMPQGAHEQYF. The CDR3 DNA reads as TGTGCCAGCAGCTTGATGCCCCAGGGGGCCCACGAGCAGTACTTC.

In its sample, this clone was seen many times. The chain couples TRBV9 to TRBJ2-7; D is undetermined. The germline V gene has CDR1 SGDLS and CDR2 YYNGEE. The CDR3 runs 14 residues. With 0 bases removed from V and 2 bases from J, the gap between germline ends came to 9 bases. Here the CDR3 reads CASSVGVMAYEQYF. CDR3 nucleotides: TGTGCCAGCAGCGTAGGAGTGATGGCCTACGAGCAGTACTTC. The entire variable domain, with the rest obtained from reference TRBV9 and TRBJ2-7, is as follows: DSGVTQTPKHLITATGQRVTLRCSPRSGDLSVYWYQQSLDQGLQFLIQYYNGEERAKGNILERFSAQQFPDLHSELNLSSLELGDSALYFCASSVGVMAYEQYFGPGTRLTVT.

This clone was picked up a small number of times. Written as DNA, the CDR3 is TGTGCCTGGAACGCCGGGACGGGCGACTACGAGCAGTACTTC. It specifies CAWNAGTGDYEQYF. The chain has TRBV30 and TRBJ2-7; tentatively, D is TRBD1 or TRBD2 (5 bases each). The CDR3 has 14 amino acids. Germline CDR1 GTSNPN, CDR2 SVGIG (reference sequence). Trimming cost V 4 bases and J 3 bases, with 16 bases left between them.

This chain links TRBV19 with TRBJ2-5; the match to TRBD2 covers 10 bases. The CDR3 has 14 residues. V lost 11 bases, J lost 9 bases, and 15 bases stayed unmatched. Germline V lookup: CDR1 LNHDA, CDR2 SQIVND (reference sequence). The CDR3 spells CASGERGGSEAQYF. CDR3 DNA: TGTGCCTCCGGAGAGCGGGGGGGATCGGAGGCCCAGTACTTC.

V and J are TRBV18 and TRBJ1-2, with D possibly matching TRBD1 (5 bases). The germline gives CDR1 KGHSH, CDR2 LQKENI. The V and J ends lost 5 bases and 6 bases respectively, with 22 bases between them. The CDR3 contains 16 residues. CDR3 DNA sequence: TGTGCCAGCTCAACCATACAGGCCTCGAAATTAAATGGCTACACCTTC. It translates to CASSTIQASKLNGYTF.

This clone is labeled as large. CDR3 region: CAGRQGNQPQHF. The DNA of the CDR3 is TGTGCCGGGAGACAGGGGAATCAGCCCCAGCATTTT. V gene TRBV19 combines with J gene TRBJ1-5; 8 nucleotides agree with TRBD1. With 11 bases clipped from V and 4 bases from J, the junction kept 4 bases outside the gene matches. CDR1 and CDR2 from the germline V gene are LNHDA and SQIVND (reference sequence). This CDR3 region has 12 residues.

The V and J genes are TRBV28 and TRBJ2-3; unclear D gene. The germline gives CDR1 MDHEN, CDR2 SYDVKM. V was clipped by 3 bases and J by 3 bases, with 10 bases between them. The length of the CDR3 is 14 residues. CDR3 protein: CASSFLSGTDTQYF. The CDR3 DNA reads TGTGCCAGCAGTTTTCTATCCGGGACAGATACGCAGTATTTT.

V and J are TRBV19 and TRBJ2-3; no reliable D call. CDR1 and CDR2 from the germline V gene are LNHDA and SQIVND (reference sequence). CDR3 size: 14 residues. Trimming stripped 4 bases from V and 5 bases from J, with 13 bases between. Here the CDR3 DNA reads TGTGCCAGTAGTACGAAGAGGATGAAAGATACGCAGTATTTT. Translating gives CASSTKRMKDTQYF. The variable domain in full, completed from reference TRBV19 and TRBJ2-3, reads DGGITQSPKYLFRKEGQNVTLSCEQNLNHDAMYWYRQDPGQGLRLIYYSQIVNDFQKGDIAEGYSVSREKKESFPLTVTSAQKNPTAFYLCASSTKRMKDTQYFGPGTRLTVL.

This clone was seen ten or more times. The V call is TRBV11-3, the J call TRBJ2-7; unclear D gene. Between the trimmed V and J ends, which lost 0 bases and 4 bases, there was a span of 13 bases. The CDR3 runs to 15 residues. Germline CDR1 and CDR2: SGHNT and YENEEA. This CDR3 is CASSLEGGLLYEQYF. The CDR3 nucleotides read TGTGCCAGCAGCTTAGAGGGCGGCCTTTTATACGAGCAGTACTTC.

The V call is TRBV4-1, the J call TRBJ1-5; 9 bases match TRBD1. The CDR3 has 15 residues. CDR1 MGHRA and CDR2 YSYEKL come from the germline V gene. J was trimmed by 3 bases and V by 4 bases; bases with no gene match: 4. CDR3 bases: TGCGCCAGCAGCCCTAGACAGGGGGACAATCAGCCCCAGCATTTT. Encoded protein: CASSPRQGDNQPQHF.

This clone is medium-sized within its sample. The gene calls are TRBV11-3 and TRBJ1-1; D is perhaps TRBD1 (5 bases). CDR3 length: 14 amino acids. The germline V gene has CDR1 SGHNT and CDR2 YENEEA. Trimming left V 4 bases short and J 0 bases short, with 9 bases between. The CDR3 DNA sequence: TGTGCCAGCAGCTCCCTGACAGTGAACACTGAAGCTTTCTTT. Its protein is CASSSLTVNTEAFF.

A few counts support this clone. The gene calls are TRBV11-3 and TRBJ2-3; tentatively, D is TRBD1 (6 bases). Deletions cut 4 bases from V and 6 bases from J, with 20 bases between. The CDR3 is 16 residues long. CDR1 is SGHNT and CDR2 is YENEEA in the germline V gene. The CDR3 spells CASSSQKLGAGDTQYF. The CDR3 DNA follows: TGTGCCAGCAGCTCCCAGAAGCTGGGGGCCGGTGATACGCAGTATTTT.

This clone was seen ten or more times. The chain has TRBV11-3 and TRBJ2-7; 9 nucleotides line up with TRBD2. The ends lost 2 bases at V and 2 bases at J; junction bases unmatched: 1. The germline CDR1 and CDR2 sequences are SGHNT and YENEEA. The CDR3 totals 14 residues. The CDR3 spells CASSLSSGAYEQYF. Here the CDR3 DNA reads TGTGCCAGCAGCTTATCTAGCGGGGCCTACGAGCAGTACTTC.

This clone has just a few counts. V and J are TRBV28 and TRBJ2-1; 8 bases are a match to TRBD2. From germline, CDR1 is MDHEN and CDR2 SYDVKM. Losses at the gene ends were 5 bases for V and 8 bases for J; bases not matched to a gene: 8. The CDR3 length is 14 residues. The CDR3 reads CASSLNGGAYEQFF. The CDR3 bases are TGTGCCAGCAGTCTTAACGGGGGGGCTTATGAGCAGTTCTTC. The full variable domain, rest sourced from reference TRBV28 and TRBJ2-1, is DVKVTQSSRYLVKRTGEKVFLECVQDMDHENMFWYRQDPGLGLRLIYFSYDVKMKEKGDIPEGYSVSREKKERFSLILESASTNQTSMYLCASSLNGGAYEQFFGPGTRLTVL.

This clone counts as medium-sized (0.01 to 0.1%). The genes are TRBV11-3 and TRBJ2-1; 8 bases match TRBD1. CDR3 length equals 14 residues. The germline gives CDR1 SGHNT, CDR2 YENEEA. V lost 2 bases to trimming and J lost 8 bases; unmatched junction nucleotides: 5. This chain's CDR3 is CASSLTGGRDEQFF. In nucleotides, the CDR3 is TGTGCCAGCAGCTTAACAGGGGGGAGAGATGAGCAGTTCTTC.